These T cell receptor beta chains were read from a single sample in a study of shared clonotypes between healthy human individuals. The assay was immunoSEQ multiplex PCR, and TCRdb's table has in-frame clones only and misses some. Of roughly 1,100,000 clones in the sample, about 70% are singletons; the top ten hold nearly 1.5%. Specimen: memory CD4+ T cells sorted from blood. Every receptor here comes from a man aged 18 to 30 in good health. Each CDR3 is given with its conserved first and last residue. The D gene is left open where the match is weak. Some rows mark clone size as missing; the rest say once, few, many or name a class of expanded clone.

size: -
D: -
J: TRBJ1-5
V: TRBV30
DNA: TGTGCCTGGAGTGGGGACAATTATAGCAATCAGCCCCAGCATTTT
CDR3: CAWSGDNYSNQPQHF

size: -
D: TRBD1
J: TRBJ1-2
V: TRBV12-5
DNA: TGTGCTAGTGGTTTGGTTCATTTTCCAGGGGGCGCGAACTATGGCTACACCTTC
CDR3: CASGLVHFPGGANYGYTF

size: -
D: -
J: TRBJ2-6
V: TRBV19
DNA: TGTGCCAGTAGTAGGGCAGTAAACTCTGGGGCCAACGTCCTGACTTTC
CDR3: CASSRAVNSGANVLTF

size: once
D: -
J: TRBJ2-2
V: TRBV6-6
DNA: TGTGCCAGCAGATCACCAGTTTCAAACACCGGGGAGCTGTTTTTT
CDR3: CASRSPVSNTGELFF

size: -
D: -
J: TRBJ2-7
V: TRBV6-6
DNA: TGTGCCAGCAGTTTAGAAGGGGTCGGCGAGCAGTACTTC
CDR3: CASSLEGVGEQYF

size: -
D: -
J: TRBJ1-2
V: TRBV15
DNA: TGTGCCACCGGAGGACAGCCCAACTATGGCTACACCTTC
CDR3: CATGGQPNYGYTF

size: -
D: -
J: TRBJ2-1
V: TRBV19
DNA: TGTGCCAGTAGTACCGGACTCACCTCCACATATCATGAGCAGTTCTTC
CDR3: CASSTGLTSTYHEQFF

size: -
D: -
J: TRBJ2-6
V: TRBV6-5
DNA: TGTGCCAGCAGTTCCCTTACTGGGGCCAACGTCCTGACTTTC
CDR3: CASSSLTGANVLTF

size: -
D: -
J: TRBJ1-5
V: TRBV28
DNA: TGTGCCAGCAGTTTAATATTAAACCCTAGGAATAGCAATCAGCCCCAGCATTTT
CDR3: CASSLILNPRNSNQPQHF

size: -
D: -
J: TRBJ2-5
V: TRBV18
DNA: TGTGCCAGCTCACCACTGACAGAGACCCAGTACTTC
CDR3: CASSPLTETQYF

size: few
D: -
J: TRBJ1-1
V: TRBV6-1
DNA: TGTGCCAGCAGTGAGAAAAACACTGAAGCTTTCTTT
CDR3: CASSEKNTEAFF

size: -
D: -
J: TRBJ2-1
V: TRBV30
DNA: TGTGCCTGGGACGCTCGGGCAGGGCCCAATGAGCAGTTCTTC
CDR3: CAWDARAGPNEQFF

size: -
D: TRBD1
J: TRBJ2-2
V: TRBV18
DNA: TGTGCCAGCTCCCGAGACAGGGGGAACACCGGGGAGCTGTTTTTT
CDR3: CASSRDRGNTGELFF

size: -
D: -
J: TRBJ2-1
V: TRBV2
DNA: TGTGCCACCAACCTCGGGGACTACAATGAGCAGTTCTTC
CDR3: CATNLGDYNEQFF

size: -
D: TRBD2
J: TRBJ2-1
V: TRBV7-9
DNA: TGTGCCAGCAGCCAGGGACTAGCGCGGTCCTACAATGAGCAGTTCTTC
CDR3: CASSQGLARSYNEQFF

size: -
D: TRBD1
J: TRBJ1-5
V: TRBV5-1
DNA: TGCGCCAGCAGCCCAACCGGGACAGAGTATAGCAATCAGCCCCAGCATTTT
CDR3: CASSPTGTEYSNQPQHF

size: few
D: TRBD1
J: TRBJ1-3
V: TRBV7-6
DNA: TGTGCCAGCAGCACTAAAGCCGGGACAGGGGTTGGAAACACCATATATTTT
CDR3: CASSTKAGTGVGNTIYF

size: -
D: -
J: TRBJ2-7
V: TRBV18
DNA: TGTGCCAGCTCACCCGTGACAGGAGGAGGGGACGAGCAGTACTTC
CDR3: CASSPVTGGGDEQYF

size: -
D: -
J: TRBJ2-6
V: TRBV6-6
DNA: TGTGCCAGCACCACGCGGGGGGCCAACGTCCTGACTTTC
CDR3: CASTTRGANVLTF

size: -
D: -
J: TRBJ2-3
V: TRBV10-2
DNA: TGCGCCAGCAGTGACCCTCACAGAGACACAGATACGCAGTATTTT
CDR3: CASSDPHRDTDTQYF

size: -
D: TRBD1
J: TRBJ2-7
V: TRBV5-4
DNA: TGTGCCAGCAGCTCGGGACAGGGAAGCTCCTACGAGCAGTACTTC
CDR3: CASSSGQGSSYEQYF

size: -
D: -
J: TRBJ1-4
V: TRBV15
DNA: TGTGCCACCAGCAGAGCGGCCTCAACTAATGAAAAACTGTTTTTT
CDR3: CATSRAASTNEKLFF

size: -
D: -
J: TRBJ1-4
V: TRBV19
DNA: TGTGCCAGTCGGGGGCCCGCAACTAATGAAAAACTGTTTTTT
CDR3: CASRGPATNEKLFF

size: once
D: TRBD1
J: TRBJ2-7
V: TRBV30
DNA: TGTGCCTGCTTAACAGGGGGCATCTACGAGCAGTACTTC
CDR3: CACLTGGIYEQYF

size: -
D: -
J: TRBJ2-3
V: TRBV15
DNA: TGTGCCACCAGCAGAGATTCGGGAACAGATACGCAGTATTTT
CDR3: CATSRDSGTDTQYF

size: many
D: -
J: TRBJ1-6
V: TRBV18
DNA: TGTGCCAGCTCACCAGTTCCTAATTCACCCCTCCACTTT
CDR3: CASSPVPNSPLHF

size: once
D: -
J: TRBJ1-1
V: TRBV6-5
DNA: TGTGCCAGCACCATCCCGGGAAACACTGAAGCTTTCTTT
CDR3: CASTIPGNTEAFF

size: -
D: -
J: TRBJ2-6
V: TRBV6-1
DNA: TGTGCCAGCAGTGTTGGAGGTACGAACTCTGGGGCCAACGTCCTGACTTTC
CDR3: CASSVGGTNSGANVLTF

size: -
D: TRBD2
J: TRBJ2-7
V: TRBV7-2
DNA: TGTGCCAGCAGCCCGAGGACTAGAAGGTATTCCTACGAGCAGTACTTC
CDR3: CASSPRTRRYSYEQYF

size: -
D: -
J: TRBJ2-7
V: TRBV30
DNA: TGTGCCTGGAGCCCCGGTCCGGTTGAGCAGTACTTC
CDR3: CAWSPGPVEQYF

size: -
D: -
J: TRBJ2-7
V: TRBV6-1
DNA: TGTGCCAGCCGTCTAGCCGAACCCTACGAGCAGTACTTC
CDR3: CASRLAEPYEQYF

size: -
D: -
J: TRBJ2-7
V: TRBV19
DNA: TGTGCCAGTAGTCCGACACAGGGCCTAAGGAGGGAGCAGTACTTC
CDR3: CASSPTQGLRREQYF

size: -
D: TRBD2
J: TRBJ2-5
V: TRBV2
DNA: TGTGCCAGCAGATTGACTAGCGGCAACCAAGAGACCCAGTACTTC
CDR3: CASRLTSGNQETQYF

size: few
D: -
J: TRBJ1-1
V: TRBV30
DNA: TGTGCCTGGAGTGTACTGGGCACAGAGAACACTGAAGCTTTCTTT
CDR3: CAWSVLGTENTEAFF

size: -
D: TRBD2
J: TRBJ2-3
V: TRBV29-1
DNA: TGCAGCGTTGAAGTTGGGACTACTAGCACAGATACGCAGTATTTT
CDR3: CSVEVGTTSTDTQYF

size: -
D: -
J: TRBJ2-7
V: TRBV30
DNA: TGTGCCTGGAGTGTACCCAGGCTGAACTACGAGCAGTACTTC
CDR3: CAWSVPRLNYEQYF

size: -
D: TRBD2
J: TRBJ2-1
V: TRBV11-2
DNA: TGTGCCAGCAGCTTTGTGCGGGAGATCCCTGAGCAGTTCTTC
CDR3: CASSFVREIPEQFF

size: -
D: -
J: TRBJ1-2
V: TRBV4-3
DNA: TGCGCCAGCAGCCAAGAAATTTTATGGGGGGAGGGCTACACCTTC
CDR3: CASSQEILWGEGYTF

size: few
D: -
J: TRBJ2-2
V: TRBV5-4
DNA: TGTGCCAGCAGCTTAGGCTCTAGGGGAGTGGGAACCGGGGAGCTGTTTTTT
CDR3: CASSLGSRGVGTGELFF

size: once
D: TRBD1
J: TRBJ1-6
V: TRBV11-2
DNA: TGTGCCAGCAGGGGACAGGGTGAGACACCCCTCCACTTT
CDR3: CASRGQGETPLHF

size: -
D: -
J: TRBJ2-7
V: TRBV6-1
DNA: TGTGCCAGCAGTGAAAGGTCCTACGAGCAGTACTTC
CDR3: CASSERSYEQYF

size: -
D: -
J: TRBJ2-2
V: TRBV6-5
DNA: TGTGCCAGCAGTCCCGTGGGGGCAAACACCGGGGAGCTGTTTTTT
CDR3: CASSPVGANTGELFF

size: few
D: -
J: TRBJ2-3
V: TRBV9
DNA: TGTGCCAGCAGCGTATATGGGCTAGCGCAAGATACGCAGTATTTT
CDR3: CASSVYGLAQDTQYF